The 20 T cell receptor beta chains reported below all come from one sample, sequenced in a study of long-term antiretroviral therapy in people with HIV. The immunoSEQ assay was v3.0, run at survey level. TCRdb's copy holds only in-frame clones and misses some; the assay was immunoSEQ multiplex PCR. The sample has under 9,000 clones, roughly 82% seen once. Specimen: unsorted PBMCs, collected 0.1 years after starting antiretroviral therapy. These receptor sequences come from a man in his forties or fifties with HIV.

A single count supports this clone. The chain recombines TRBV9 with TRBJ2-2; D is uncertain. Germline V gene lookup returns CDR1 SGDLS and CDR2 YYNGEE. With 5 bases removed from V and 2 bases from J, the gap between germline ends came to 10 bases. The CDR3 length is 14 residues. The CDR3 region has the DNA TGTGCCAGCAGGAAGGCTGTTAACACCGGGGAGCTGTTTTTT. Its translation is CASRKAVNTGELFF.

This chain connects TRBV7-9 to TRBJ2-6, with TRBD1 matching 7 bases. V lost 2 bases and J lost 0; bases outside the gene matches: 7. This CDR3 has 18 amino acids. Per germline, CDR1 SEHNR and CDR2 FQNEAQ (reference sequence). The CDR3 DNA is TGTGCCAGCAGCTTATTACTGGGGACAGACTCTGGGGCCAACGTCCTGACTTTC. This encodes CASSLLLGTDSGANVLTF.

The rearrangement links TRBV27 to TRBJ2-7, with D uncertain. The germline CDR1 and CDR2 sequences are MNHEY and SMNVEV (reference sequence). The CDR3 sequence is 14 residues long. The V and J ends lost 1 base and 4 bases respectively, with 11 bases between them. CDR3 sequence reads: CASSLLGTEYEQYF. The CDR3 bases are TGTGCCAGCAGTTTATTAGGCACTGAGTACGAGCAGTACTTC.

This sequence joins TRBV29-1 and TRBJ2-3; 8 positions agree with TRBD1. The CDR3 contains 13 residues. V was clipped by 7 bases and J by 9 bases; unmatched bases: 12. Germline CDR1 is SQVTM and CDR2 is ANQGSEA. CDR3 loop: CSEKTGDGGTQYF. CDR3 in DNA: TGCAGCGAGAAGACAGGGGATGGTGGAACGCAGTATTTT.

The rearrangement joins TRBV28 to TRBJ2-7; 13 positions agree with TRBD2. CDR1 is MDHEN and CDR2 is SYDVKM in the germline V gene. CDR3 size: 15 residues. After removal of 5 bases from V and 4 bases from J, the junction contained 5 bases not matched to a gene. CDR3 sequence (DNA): TGTGCCAGCAGTCCGACTAGCGGGGGGAGGTACGAGCAGTACTTC. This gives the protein CASSPTSGGRYEQYF.

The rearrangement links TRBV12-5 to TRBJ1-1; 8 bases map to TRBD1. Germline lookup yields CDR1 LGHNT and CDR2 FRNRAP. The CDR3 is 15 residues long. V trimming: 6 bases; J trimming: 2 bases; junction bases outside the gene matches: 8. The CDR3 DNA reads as TGTGCTAGTGGCCCCGGACAGGGACGTAACACTGAAGCTTTCTTT. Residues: CASGPGQGRNTEAFF. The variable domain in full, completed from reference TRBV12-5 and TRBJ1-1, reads DARVTQTPRHKVTEMGQEVTMRCQPILGHNTVFWYRQTMMQGLELLAYFRNRAPLDDSGMPKDRFSAEMPDATLATLKIQPSEPRDSAVYFCASGPGQGRNTEAFFGQGTRLTVV.

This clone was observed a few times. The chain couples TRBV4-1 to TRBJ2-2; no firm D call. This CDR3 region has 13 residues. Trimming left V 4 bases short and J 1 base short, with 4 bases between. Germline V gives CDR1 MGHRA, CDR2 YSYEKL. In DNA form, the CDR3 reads TGCGCCAGCAGCCCCGTGAACACCGGGGAGCTGTTTTTT. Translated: CASSPVNTGELFF.

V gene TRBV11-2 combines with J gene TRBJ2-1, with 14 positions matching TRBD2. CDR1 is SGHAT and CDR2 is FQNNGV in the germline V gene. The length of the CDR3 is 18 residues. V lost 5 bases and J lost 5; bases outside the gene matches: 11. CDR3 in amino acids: CASSQGTSGGPRHNEQFF. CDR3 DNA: TGTGCCAGCAGCCAGGGGACTAGCGGGGGCCCTCGGCACAATGAGCAGTTCTTC.

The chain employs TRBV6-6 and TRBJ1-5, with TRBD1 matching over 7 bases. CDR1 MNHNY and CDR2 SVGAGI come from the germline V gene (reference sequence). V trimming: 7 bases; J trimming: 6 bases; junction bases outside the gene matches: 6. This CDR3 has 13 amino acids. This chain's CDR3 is CASNRGTGQPQHF. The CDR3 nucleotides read TGTGCCAGCAACAGGGGAACCGGTCAGCCCCAGCATTTT.

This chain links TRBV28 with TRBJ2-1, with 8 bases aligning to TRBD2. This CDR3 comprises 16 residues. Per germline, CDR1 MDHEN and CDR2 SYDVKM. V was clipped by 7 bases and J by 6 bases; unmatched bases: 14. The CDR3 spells CASNPLEERGSNEQFF. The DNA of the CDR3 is TGTGCCAGCAACCCTCTCGAGGAGCGGGGGAGCAATGAGCAGTTCTTC.

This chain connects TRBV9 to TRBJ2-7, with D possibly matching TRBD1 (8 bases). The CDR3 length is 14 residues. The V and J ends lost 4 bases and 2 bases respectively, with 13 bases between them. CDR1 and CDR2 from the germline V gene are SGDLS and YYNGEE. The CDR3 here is CASSTGGTTYEQYF. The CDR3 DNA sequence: TGTGCCAGCAGCACAGGGGGGACTACCTACGAGCAGTACTTC.

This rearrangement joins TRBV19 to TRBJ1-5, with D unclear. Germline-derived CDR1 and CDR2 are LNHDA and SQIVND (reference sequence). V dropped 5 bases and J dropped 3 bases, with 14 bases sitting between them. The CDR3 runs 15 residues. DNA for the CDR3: TGTGCCAGTAGTCATTTGGACGGTAACAATCAGCCCCAGCATTTT. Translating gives CASSHLDGNNQPQHF.

CDR3 sequence (DNA): TGTGCCAGCATCTTAGCGGGCCAAACGTACTTC. Translation: CASILAGQTYF. The chain combines TRBV5-4 with TRBJ2-7; 7 positions match TRBD2. This CDR3 is built from 11 residues. V dropped 6 bases and J dropped 12; count of bases not matched to a gene: 9. Germline CDR1 is SGHNT and CDR2 is YYREEE (reference sequence).

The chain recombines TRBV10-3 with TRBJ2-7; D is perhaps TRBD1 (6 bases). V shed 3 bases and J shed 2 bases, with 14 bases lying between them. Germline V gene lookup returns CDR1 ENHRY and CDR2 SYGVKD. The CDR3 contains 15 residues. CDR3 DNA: TGTGCCATCAGTGATACCGGGACACTGACCTACGAGCAGTACTTC. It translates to CAISDTGTLTYEQYF.

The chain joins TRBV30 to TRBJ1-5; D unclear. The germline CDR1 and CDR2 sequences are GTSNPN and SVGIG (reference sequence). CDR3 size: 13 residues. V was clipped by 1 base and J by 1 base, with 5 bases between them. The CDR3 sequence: CAWSAGSNQPQHF. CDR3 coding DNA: TGTGCCTGGAGTGCGGGCAGCAATCAGCCCCAGCATTTT.

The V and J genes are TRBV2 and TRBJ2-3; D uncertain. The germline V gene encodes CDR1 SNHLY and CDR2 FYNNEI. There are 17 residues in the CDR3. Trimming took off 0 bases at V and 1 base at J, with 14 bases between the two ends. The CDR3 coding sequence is TGTGCCAGCAGTGAAGCCACCGGATCTCAGGGCACAGATACGCAGTATTTT. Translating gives CASSEATGSQGTDTQYF.

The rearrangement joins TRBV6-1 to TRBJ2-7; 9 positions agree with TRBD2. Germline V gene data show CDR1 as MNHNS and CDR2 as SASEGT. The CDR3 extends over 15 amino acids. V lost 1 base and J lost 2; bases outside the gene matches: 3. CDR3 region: CASSEGLAGAYEQYF. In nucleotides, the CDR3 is TGTGCCAGCAGTGAAGGGTTAGCGGGGGCCTACGAGCAGTACTTC.

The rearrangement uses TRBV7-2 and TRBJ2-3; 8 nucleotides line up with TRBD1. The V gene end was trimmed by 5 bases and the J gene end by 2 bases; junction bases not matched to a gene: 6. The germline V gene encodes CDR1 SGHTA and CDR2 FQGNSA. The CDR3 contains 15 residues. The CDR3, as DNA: TGTGCCAGCAGCGCCAAGACAGGGGTCACAGATACGCAGTATTTT. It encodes CASSAKTGVTDTQYF.

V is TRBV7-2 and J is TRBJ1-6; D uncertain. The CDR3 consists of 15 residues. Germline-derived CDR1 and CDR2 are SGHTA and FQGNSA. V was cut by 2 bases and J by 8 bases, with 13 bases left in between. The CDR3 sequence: CASSLYRLSYSPLHF. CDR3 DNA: TGTGCCAGCAGCTTATATCGGCTGTCGTATTCACCCCTCCACTTT.

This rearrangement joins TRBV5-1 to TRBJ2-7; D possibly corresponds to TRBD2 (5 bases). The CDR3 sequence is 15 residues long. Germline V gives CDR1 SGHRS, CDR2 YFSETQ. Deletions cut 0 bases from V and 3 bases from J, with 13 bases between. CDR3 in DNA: TGCGCCAGCAGCTTGGAGGGTAGCGACGGCTACGAGCAGTACTTC. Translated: CASSLEGSDGYEQYF.